These T cell receptor beta chains were read from a single sample in a study of regulatory and conventional T cells in RAG deficiency. The repertoire was sequenced with immunoSEQ multiplex PCR; TCRdb's copy has only in-frame clones and lacks some. The table shows around 33,000 clones, with 90% occurring only once. These data were also reused for a study on regulatory T cells.

Sequenced sample: CD8+ T cells sorted from blood. The origin of the receptors is a human donor in good health. Each CDR3 is given without its conserved first and last residue. The order of the fields is D gene, V gene, J gene, CDR3 protein. The D gene is left open where the match is weak.

D: TRBD2; V: TRBV27; J: TRBJ2-1; CDR3: ASSPGERGGNEQF
D: TRBD1; V: TRBV10-3; J: TRBJ2-5; CDR3: AISQNRGETQY
D: TRBD1; V: TRBV6-1; J: TRBJ1-3; CDR3: ASSEDLTGGNGNTIY
D: -; V: TRBV7-2; J: TRBJ2-1; CDR3: ASSLEVAEYNEQF
D: -; V: TRBV6-5; J: TRBJ1-1; CDR3: ASGRDLSEAF
D: -; V: TRBV18; J: TRBJ2-7; CDR3: ASSPPGGAYEQY
D: -; V: TRBV2; J: TRBJ1-3; CDR3: ASSEQQYSGNTIY
D: -; V: TRBV5-1; J: TRBJ1-1; CDR3: ASSLGGDTEAF
D: -; V: TRBV2; J: TRBJ2-2; CDR3: ASSAIADSNTGELF
D: -; V: TRBV4-1; J: TRBJ1-2; CDR3: ASSQDGKSLRQSGYT
D: -; V: TRBV6-6; J: TRBJ1-1; CDR3: ASSYAGHLEAF
D: -; V: TRBV21-1; J: TRBJ1-6; CDR3: ASSKAPAGQRPNSPLH
D: -; V: TRBV28; J: TRBJ1-1; CDR3: ASSLGATAEAF
D: TRBD1; V: TRBV5-1; J: TRBJ1-1; CDR3: ASSWPSQGGVMNTEAF
D: -; V: TRBV27; J: TRBJ2-1; CDR3: ASSTRGSSYNEQF
D: TRBD1; V: TRBV7-3; J: TRBJ2-5; CDR3: ASSPGTGGVVETQY